The T cell receptor (beta chain) described here comes from a study of identical twins. Study-wide results and limits: There was an excess of low generation probability in the out-of-frame alpha sequences that twins shared.

Trimming at V came to 6 bases and at J to 6 bases, leaving 8 bases not matched to a gene. Per germline, CDR1 SQVTM and CDR2 ANQGSEA. The CDR3 has 13 amino acids. It was template switching that added a universal primer site, and there were unique molecular identifiers on the cDNA. MiXCR was run by TCRdb on the 5' RACE reads, yielding one entry per CDR3 protein. The sample carries 450,000 to 650,000 distinct CDR3 sequences, around 15% recorded once. This clonotype has a handful of counts. The antigen is undetermined. This sample was also put to use in a study of yellow fever vaccine responses in identical twins.

The receptor was isolated from a young woman in good health. The chain couples TRBV29-1 to TRBJ1-2; 9 positions match TRBD1. Source material: CD4+ T cells sorted from blood. CDR3: CSVAGTGQNGYTF. The CDR3 nucleotides read TGCAGCGTAGCCGGGACAGGGCAAAATGGCTACACCTTC.